The present entry profiles one TCR beta chain with its context. Its target is not known. These data come from a study of cytomegalovirus exposure and HLA in healthy donors. Turning to the study itself: Out of 350 to 400 genotyped donors, around 80% belonged to the Caucasian-associated ancestry cluster.

Study-level results: TCR sequences were mostly rare, though some public TCRs occurred in many donors.

Amplification used 60 Vbeta primers and 13 Jbeta primers. Clones were read by immunoSEQ multiplex PCR, and TCRdb kept only the in-frame ones, dropping some. The sample comprises 270,000 or so clones, about nine tenths of which are singletons, and 1.7% rests with the top ten. Germline V CDR1 and CDR2: SGDLS, YYNGEE. Trimming shortened V by 0 bases and J by 4 bases, and 11 bases separated the two germline ends. The CDR3 covers 14 residues. The specimen was PBMCs. The receptor's source is a girl aged 2-9 years in good health and CMV-seronegative. V gene TRBV9 combines with J gene TRBJ2-7; TRBD1 is a possible D gene (6 bases). The CDR3 nucleotides read TGTGCCAGCAGCGTAGGAGCAGGGGCTTACGAGCAGTACTTC. Its protein is CASSVGAGAYEQYF.